One and the same sample provided the 7 T cell receptor beta chains below, sequenced in a study of graft-versus-host responses after intestinal transplantation. Libraries were prepared by immunoSEQ multiplex PCR; TCRdb keeps only in-frame clonotypes and omits some of them. The sample shows 70,000 to 100,000 clones, roughly nine tenths of them seen only once. Their recognized antigens are unknown. This sample comprised unstimulated CD4+ T cells sorted from spleen or lymph node cells, obtained before intestinal transplant. The receptors were gathered from a human donor who received an intestinal transplant.

This clone occurred once. The V call is TRBV6-5, the J call TRBJ1-1; no clear D gene. CDR3 size: 11 residues. Germline V gene data show CDR1 as MNHEY and CDR2 as SVGAGI. V lost 7 bases and J 4 bases, leaving 7 bases between the germline ends. In DNA, the CDR3 is TGTGCCAGCACCGGAGGCACTGAAGCTTTCTTT. This sequence encodes CASTGGTEAFF.

The chain is built from TRBV6-4 and TRBJ1-5, with 8 positions matching TRBD1. CDR1 is MRHNA, CDR2 SNTAGT, per germline. This CDR3 contains 15 residues. Germline trimming cut 5 bases from V and 6 bases from J; bases unmatched to any gene: 9. The CDR3 DNA is TGTGCCAGCAGTCCAACCACAGGGGGGGTTCAGCCCCAGCATTTT. Its protein product is CASSPTTGGVQPQHF.

CDR3: CASSEAPGGVNEKLFF. In DNA, the CDR3 is TGTGCCAGCAGTGAAGCGCCAGGGGGTGTCAATGAAAAACTGTTTTTT. The V gene is TRBV2, the J gene TRBJ1-4; the match to TRBD1 covers 7 bases. The CDR3 runs 16 residues. V shed 0 bases, J shed 5 bases, and the junction held 6 bases outside the gene matches. Germline lookup yields CDR1 SNHLY and CDR2 FYNNEI.

The chain has TRBV2 and TRBJ1-4, with D unclear. Germline values: CDR1 SNHLY, CDR2 FYNNEI. This CDR3 region has 13 residues. V was shortened by 4 bases and J by 6 bases, with 9 bases between the two germline ends. CDR3 nucleotide sequence: TGTGCCAGCAGTGGGTGGCGGGATGAAAAACTGTTTTTT. This encodes CASSGWRDEKLFF.

The V and J genes are TRBV18 and TRBJ2-1; unclear D gene. This CDR3 has 12 residues. V lost 6 bases and J 3 bases, leaving 6 bases between the germline ends. Germline-derived CDR1 and CDR2 are KGHSH and LQKENI. CDR3 loop: CASSQDYNEQFF. The CDR3 DNA reads TGTGCCAGCTCCCAGGACTACAATGAGCAGTTCTTC.

The rearrangement uses TRBV5-4 and TRBJ2-7; D may be TRBD2 (5 bases). V lost 4 bases and J lost 5, with 13 bases in between. CDR1 is SGHNT and CDR2 is YYREEE in the germline V gene (reference sequence). This CDR3 has 13 amino acids. The CDR3, as DNA: TGTGCCAGCAGCCCCCGCCCCGGGGACGAGCAGTACTTC. Its protein is CASSPRPGDEQYF.

This chain uses TRBV10-3 with TRBJ2-7; the match to TRBD2 covers 8 bases. The CDR3 loop spans 14 amino acids. V lost 4 bases to trimming and J lost 5 bases; unmatched junction nucleotides: 7. The V gene's germline CDR1 is ENHRY and CDR2 SYGVKD. The CDR3 bases are TGTGCCATCAGTGCCAGCGGGAGCCTCAACGAGCAGTACTTC. Protein sequence: CAISASGSLNEQYF.